This is a list of T cell receptor beta chains from one sample in a study of T cells in Graves' hyperthyroidism and ophthalmopathy. Each CDR3 protein gets one entry after TCRdb re-called the multiplex PCR reads with MiXCR. This sample carries 300,000 to 450,000 distinct CDR3 sequences, more than 15% of them seen once, and the ten largest clones take around a quarter. Sequenced input: blood. These receptor sequences come from a young woman with Graves' hyperthyroidism that later progressed to Graves' ophthalmopathy. The CDR3 runs from the conserved cysteine through the conserved F or W. Each record gives: CDR3 length, J gene, clone size, D gene, V gene, CDR3 protein, CDR3 DNA. The D gene is left open where the match is weak. Rows give clone size only sometimes, using once, few, many, or a class for an expanded clone.

>14|TRBJ2-1|many|.|TRBV6-2/TRBV6-3
CASRSRDSGNEQFF
TGTGCCAGCAGATCCCGGGACTCTGGGAATGAGCAGTTCTTC
>15|TRBJ1-3|many|.|TRBV9
CASSVAEVSGNTIYF
TGTGCCAGCAGCGTTGCCGAGGTGTCCGGAAACACCATATATTTT
>14|TRBJ2-5|.|TRBD2|TRBV5-1
CASSNGGGVETQYF
TGCGCCAGCAGCAACGGGGGGGGCGTGGAGACCCAGTACTTC
>15|TRBJ2-7|few|.|TRBV20-1
CSAREGGGGVGEQYF
TGCAGTGCTAGAGAGGGGGGCGGCGGAGTTGGAGAGCAGTACTTC
>15|TRBJ1-2|.|.|TRBV5-8
CASSLGTGHNYGYTF
TGTGCCAGCAGCTTGGGCACAGGACATAACTATGGCTACACCTTC
>11|TRBJ1-2|many|.|TRBV6-2/TRBV6-3
CASTDGYGYTF
TGTGCCAGCACCGACGGTTATGGCTACACCTTC
>13|TRBJ2-5|many|.|TRBV30
CAWSGGGQETQYF
TGTGCCTGGAGTGGAGGGGGCCAAGAGACCCAGTACTTC
>17|TRBJ2-2|many|TRBD2|TRBV11-2
CASSPTGLAVNTGELFF
TGTGCCAGCAGCCCAACGGGACTAGCGGTGAACACCGGGGAGCTGTTTTTT
>14|TRBJ1-5|many|.|TRBV7-9
CASSLEVENQPQHF
TGTGCCAGCAGCTTGGAGGTGGAGAATCAGCCCCAGCATTTT
>13|TRBJ2-1|.|TRBD2|TRBV19
CASSTREGDEQFF
TGTGCCAGTAGTACCAGGGAGGGCGATGAGCAGTTCTTC
>17|TRBJ1-2|many|TRBD1|TRBV11-2
CASSLGFGQGLNYGYTF
TGTGCCAGCAGCTTAGGGTTTGGACAGGGATTAAACTATGGCTACACCTTC
>13|TRBJ2-1|.|.|TRBV27
CASSLYPPNEQFF
TGTGCCAGCAGTTTATACCCCCCCAATGAGCAGTTCTTC
>15|TRBJ2-7|.|TRBD1|TRBV2
CASSDNGQGGVAQYF
TGTGCCAGCAGCGATAATGGACAGGGGGGTGTCGCGCAGTACTTC
>13|TRBJ2-7|few|TRBD1|TRBV12-3/TRBV12-4
CASSYGTVREQYF
TGTGCCAGCAGTTACGGGACAGTCCGCGAGCAGTACTTC
>13|TRBJ1-2|.|TRBD1|TRBV30
CAWKPGQQMGYTF
TGTGCCTGGAAACCGGGACAGCAGATGGGCTACACCTTC
>14|TRBJ1-1|many|.|TRBV12-3/TRBV12-4
CASSFSGLGTEAFF
TGTGCCAGCAGTTTCTCCGGGTTGGGGACTGAAGCTTTCTTT
>14|TRBJ1-2|many|.|TRBV28
CASSYGSGWDGYTF
TGTGCCAGCAGTTACGGCTCGGGCTGGGATGGCTACACCTTC
>16|TRBJ2-1|many|TRBD2|TRBV28
CASSPPGTSSYNEQFF
TGTGCCAGCAGTCCTCCCGGGACTAGCTCCTACAATGAGCAGTTCTTC
>16|TRBJ2-1|.|.|TRBV12-5
CASGLGGSGSYNEQFF
TGTGCTAGTGGTTTGGGGGGTAGCGGTTCCTACAATGAGCAGTTCTTC
>13|TRBJ1-1|many|.|TRBV5-1
CASAELENTEAFF
TGCGCCAGCGCCGAGTTGGAGAACACTGAAGCTTTCTTT
>14|TRBJ1-1|many|.|TRBV2
CASSLFGGGTEAFF
TGTGCCAGCAGCCTTTTCGGGGGCGGCACTGAAGCTTTCTTT
>13|TRBJ1-4|.|TRBD1|TRBV7-3
CASSWGTAQKLFF
TGTGCCAGCAGCTGGGGGACAGCTCAAAAACTGTTTTTT
>14|TRBJ2-7|many|TRBD1|TRBV20-1
CSADPLQGPYEQYF
TGCAGTGCCGACCCCTTACAGGGGCCGTACGAGCAGTACTTC
>14|TRBJ2-3|many|.|TRBV7-8
CASSLVVGGDTQYF
TGTGCCAGCAGCTTGGTGGTGGGGGGCGATACGCAGTATTTT
>11|TRBJ1-2|many|.|TRBV20-1
CSAREGYGYTF
TGCAGTGCTAGAGAGGGTTATGGCTACACCTTC
>17|TRBJ2-7|many|TRBD2|TRBV6-6
CASSYSVSRELVYEQYF
TGTGCCAGCAGTTACTCGGTCTCGCGGGAGTTGGTTTACGAGCAGTACTTC
>16|TRBJ2-5|many|TRBD1|TRBV7-2
CASSYGTGNFQETQYF
TGTGCCAGCAGCTATGGGACAGGGAATTTTCAAGAGACCCAGTACTTC
>14|TRBJ2-1|few|TRBD1|TRBV20-1
CSAVGQVFYNEQFF
TGCAGTGCGGTGGGACAGGTTTTCTACAATGAGCAGTTCTTC
>11|TRBJ2-7|many|.|TRBV2
CASIAGVWQYF
TGTGCCAGCATTGCAGGGGTATGGCAGTACTTC
>16|TRBJ2-7|.|TRBD2|TRBV15
CATSRERSGIGYEQYF
TGTGCCACCAGCAGAGAACGGAGCGGGATAGGGTACGAGCAGTACTTC
>15|TRBJ2-2|.|.|TRBV11-2
CASSLRGGPTGELFF
TGTGCCAGCAGCTTAAGGGGGGGCCCCACCGGGGAGCTGTTTTTT
>15|TRBJ1-2|once|.|TRBV14
CASSPTRRANYGYTF
TGTGCCAGCAGCCCAACCAGAAGAGCTAACTATGGCTACACCTTC
>13|TRBJ2-7|.|.|TRBV24-1
CATSGAGSYEQYF
TGTGCCACCAGTGGGGCGGGTTCCTACGAGCAGTACTTC
>14|TRBJ1-3|few|.|TRBV7-9
CASSLSDSGNTIYF
TGTGCCAGCAGCTTAAGTGACTCTGGAAACACCATATATTTT
>16|TRBJ2-3|few|TRBD1|TRBV28
CSSSLPGQGRTDTQYF
TGTTCCAGCAGTTTACCAGGACAGGGCCGCACAGATACGCAGTATTTT
>17|TRBJ2-7|many|TRBD1|TRBV28
CASSRPGTGGHSYEQYF
TGTGCCAGCAGTCGACCCGGGACAGGGGGCCACTCCTACGAGCAGTACTTC
>15|TRBJ1-2|many|.|TRBV5-1
CASSLAQGRSYGYTF
TGCGCCAGCAGCTTGGCTCAGGGTCGGAGCTATGGCTACACCTTC
>14|TRBJ1-1|many|TRBD1|TRBV2
CASRGQGGNTEAFF
TGTGCCAGCAGGGGACAGGGGGGCAACACTGAAGCTTTCTTT
>16|TRBJ2-2|few|TRBD2|TRBV27
CASSFYSGADTGELFF
TGTGCCAGCAGTTTTTATAGCGGGGCGGACACCGGGGAGCTGTTTTTT
>14|TRBJ2-3|many|TRBD2|TRBV10-3
CAIRPSGDTDTQYF
TGTGCCATCAGACCTAGCGGGGACACAGATACGCAGTATTTT
>15|TRBJ2-2|.|.|TRBV6-1
CASTVVRPNTGELFF
TGTGCCAGCACCGTCGTTCGCCCGAACACCGGGGAGCTGTTTTTT
>17|TRBJ2-2|few|.|TRBV3-1
CASSQSGGKNYAGELFF
TGTGCCAGCAGCCAGTCAGGGGGGAAAAACTACGCCGGGGAGCTGTTTTTT
>15|TRBJ2-1|.|.|TRBV20-1
CSASERRGPGNEQFF
TGCAGTGCTAGCGAACGTCGGGGGCCGGGCAATGAGCAGTTCTTC
>18|TRBJ2-6|many|TRBD1|TRBV28
CASIGTGYPSSGANVLTF
TGTGCCAGCATTGGGACAGGGTATCCCTCCAGTGGGGCCAACGTCCTGACTTTC
>11|TRBJ1-2|.|.|TRBV29-1
CSVDQGHGYTF
TGCAGCGTTGATCAGGGGCACGGCTACACCTTC
>12|TRBJ2-1|many|.|TRBV13
CASQGLYNEQFF
TGTGCCAGCCAGGGCTTATACAATGAGCAGTTCTTC
>12|TRBJ2-1|many|.|TRBV4-1
CASSQVRGEQFF
TGCGCCAGCAGCCAAGTGAGGGGTGAGCAGTTCTTC
>17|TRBJ2-5|.|TRBD2|TRBV7-7
CASSLGGLAGYQETQYF
TGTGCTAGCAGCTTAGGGGGACTAGCGGGGTACCAAGAGACCCAGTACTTC
>14|TRBJ2-7|many|.|TRBV5-1
CASSPFRLDDEQYF
TGCGCCAGCAGCCCGTTTCGCCTGGATGACGAGCAGTACTTC
>14|TRBJ2-7|many|TRBD2|TRBV12-3/TRBV12-4
CASSRTGGAYEQYF
TGTGCCAGCAGTCGTACGGGAGGCGCCTACGAGCAGTACTTC
>13|TRBJ2-2|few|.|TRBV6-5
CASSYSRPRELFF
TGTGCCAGCAGTTACTCCCGACCCCGGGAGCTGTTTTTT
>14|TRBJ2-1|many|.|TRBV12-3/TRBV12-4
CASSMSGVYNEQFF
TGTGCCAGCAGCATGAGCGGAGTGTACAATGAGCAGTTCTTC
>14|TRBJ1-1|.|.|TRBV20-1
CSARPYTAYTEAFF
TGCAGTGCTAGACCTTACACGGCCTACACTGAAGCTTTCTTT
>16|TRBJ2-1|.|.|TRBV5-1
CASSYLVVPPYNEQFF
TGCGCCAGCAGCTACTTGGTGGTCCCACCTTACAATGAGCAGTTCTTC
>19|TRBJ2-3|.|.|TRBV12-5
CASGWVLEENSVSTDTQYF
TGTGCTAGTGGTTGGGTCCTCGAGGAAAACTCGGTTAGCACAGATACGCAGTATTTT
>12|TRBJ2-2|many|.|TRBV28
CASSLAGGELFF
TGTGCCAGCAGTTTAGCAGGCGGGGAGCTGTTTTTT
>12|TRBJ1-2|many|.|TRBV20-1
CSCGAGNYGYTF
TGCAGTTGTGGGGCAGGAAACTATGGCTACACCTTC
>16|TRBJ2-7|.|.|TRBV12-3/TRBV12-4
CASSPVDRFSTYEQYF
TGTGCCAGCAGTCCCGTCGACAGGTTTTCTACCTACGAGCAGTACTTC
>18|TRBJ1-5|many|.|TRBV6-2/TRBV6-3
CASSYSNVGISGNQPQHF
TGTGCCAGCAGTTACTCGAATGTAGGGATCTCGGGAAATCAGCCCCAGCATTTT